This T cell receptor (beta chain) was retrieved from a study of shared clonotypes between healthy human individuals. Of note for this clone: Its antigen is not known.

Only Caucasian adults living in Nashville, Tennessee made up the donor group. Partitioning of CD4+ cells yielded a CD45RA+ naive subset and a CD45RA-negative memory subset. The junction had 10 bases not matched to a gene; V was cut back by 6 bases and J by 5 bases. From germline, CDR1 is MNHEY and CDR2 SMNVEV (reference sequence). The CDR3 contains 14 residues. Each subset's genomic DNA was shared equally among a number of immunoSEQ plates. The protocol was immunoSEQ multiplex PCR, while the TCRdb copy is restricted to in-frame clones and leaves out a portion. The table lists roughly 2 million clones, 85% to 95% of them singletons. The study, taken as a whole, reports: Across subsets, estimated richness was generally greater for naive than for memory populations.

V gene TRBV27 combines with J gene TRBJ2-7; TRBD1 matches at 7 bases. This TCR derives from a man in his late teens or twenties in good health. Sequencing was done on a sample of naive CD4+ T cells sorted from blood. The subset denotes: CD45RA+ positively selected. CDR3 nucleotides: TGTGCCAGCAGATCAACAGGGGCGTTTAACGAGCAGTACTTC. It codes for CASRSTGAFNEQYF.